What follows are 11 T cell receptor beta chains derived from one specimen sequenced in a study of T cell repertoires in cytomegalovirus infection (dated by TCRdb to the late 2010s). These reads were obtained on an Illumina HiSeq 1500. The public reads were reprocessed in TCRdb via fastp at Q25 and MiXCR, keeping in-frame beta chains. Every distinct CDR3 protein forms one entry, paired with its most common genes and DNA. A total of approximately 180,000 distinct CDR3 sequences appear in this sample, roughly 9% of them only once. The ten largest clones take up about 4.6% of the sample. The sample taken for sequencing was PBMCs. Receptors originate from a human donor in good health (CMV status not recorded). Some clones in this sample may be carry-over from other donors' samples.

This clonotype was detected many times. The rearrangement joins TRBV7-2 to TRBJ1-2; D gene uncertain. The V gene's germline CDR1 is SGHTA and CDR2 FQGNSA. Trimming removed 7 bases at V and 6 bases at J, with 30 bases between. This CDR3 contains 18 residues. The CDR3 loop reads CASKRTAGNRIERDGYTF. The CDR3 coding sequence is TGTGCCAGCAAGCGAACCGCCGGCAACAGAATAGAAAGGGATGGCTACACCTTC. The full variable domain, in which reference TRBV7-2 and TRBJ1-2 provide the parts outside the CDR3, is GAGVSQSPSNKVTEKGKDVELRCDPISGHTALYWYRQSLGQGLEFLIYFQGNSAPDKSGLPSDRFSAERTGGSVSTLTIQRTQQEDSAVYLCASKRTAGNRIERDGYTFGSGTRLTVV.

This clonotype was observed a few times. The CDR3 sequence is CASSLGSRFLNGYTF. DNA for the CDR3: TGTGCCAGCAGCTTGGGTTCCAGGTTCCTCAATGGCTACACCTTC. V and J are TRBV5-6 and TRBJ1-2; D not resolved. Germline V CDR1 and CDR2: SGHDT, YYEEEE. The CDR3 loop spans 15 amino acids. V was trimmed by 0 bases and J by 6 bases, leaving 15 bases between them.

This clonotype was found many times. The chain employs TRBV4-2 and TRBJ2-3, with D perhaps TRBD1 (5 bases). The CDR3 spans 16 residues. Trimming removed 0 bases from V and 1 base from J, with 11 bases in between. CDR1 is LGHNA and CDR2 is YNFKEQ in the germline V gene. CDR3 residues: CASSQDNLGGTDTQYF. The CDR3 nucleotides read TGTGCCAGCAGCCAAGATAATCTAGGGGGCACAGATACGCAGTATTTT.

This clonotype was picked up many times. Here the CDR3 reads CASSSRTGASEKLFF. CDR3 sequence (DNA): TGTGCCAGCAGTTCCCGGACAGGGGCAAGTGAAAAACTGTTTTTT. The V call is TRBV12-3 or TRBV12-4, the J call TRBJ1-4; 9 bases agree with TRBD1. The CDR3 consists of 15 residues. V lost 4 bases and J lost 7; bases outside the gene matches: 7.

As DNA, the CDR3 is TGTGCCAGCAGTTTAGTGGGGGGGGTACGCACTGAAGCTTTCTTT. This translates into CASSLVGGVRTEAFF. The rearrangement uses TRBV12-3 or TRBV12-4 and TRBJ1-1; D is possibly TRBD1 (5 bases). The CDR3 covers 15 residues. The V end was cut by 1 base, the J end by 4 bases, with 13 bases between.

The table lists this clonotype with many counts. V is TRBV7-9 and J is TRBJ1-4; D possibly corresponds to TRBD1 (5 bases). The germline V and J ends were trimmed by 5 bases and 7 bases, with 14 bases remaining between them. This CDR3 has 14 residues. Germline V gives CDR1 SEHNR, CDR2 FQNEAQ (reference sequence). Written as DNA, the CDR3 is TGTGCCAGCAGCACCGGGACTTATGGTGAAAAACTGTTTTTT. Its translation: CASSTGTYGEKLFF. Supplemented by reference TRBV7-9 and TRBJ1-4, the full variable domain reads DTGVSQNPRHKITKRGQNVTFRCDPISEHNRLYWYRQTLGQGPEFLTYFQNEAQLEKSRLLSDRFSAERPKGSFSTLEIQRTEQGDSAMYLCASSTGTYGEKLFFGSGTQLSVL.

With regard to this clonotype: This may be a read error, as it is one base from a much larger clone. V is TRBV6-4 and J is TRBJ2-3; no clear D. V shed 0 bases and J shed 0 bases, with 7 bases lying between them. Germline CDR1 and CDR2: MRHNA and SNTAGT. CDR3 length: 15 amino acids. The CDR3 coding sequence is TGTGCCAGCAGTGACTCAGCGTGTAGCACAGATACGCAGTATTTT. Translating gives CASSDSACSTDTQYF.

Of note for this clonotype: This may be a read error, as it is one base from a much larger clone. The chain recombines TRBV20-1 with TRBJ2-6; TRBD1 might be the D (5 bases). Trimming took 3 bases from V and 4 from J, leaving 19 bases between them. This CDR3 has 17 residues. Germline V gene sequence: CDR1 DFQATT, CDR2 SNEGSKA (reference sequence). The CDR3 protein is CSASQGIGVAGANVLTF. In DNA, the CDR3 is TGCAGTGCTAGTCAAGGGATAGGGGTAGCCGGGGCCAACGTCCTGACTTTC.

In its sample, this clonotype was seen many times. J is TRBJ1-4 and V is TRBV28; D unclear. Germline loops: CDR1 MDHEN, CDR2 SYDVKM. The V gene lost 0 bases and the J gene lost 5 bases, with 10 bases spanning the gap. This CDR3 is 15 amino acids long. The CDR3 nucleotides read TGTGCCAGCAGTTTATGGCAGTTCCCCAATGAAAAACTGTTTTTT. Its protein is CASSLWQFPNEKLFF.

This clonotype was observed many times. V gene TRBV7-2 combines with J gene TRBJ2-1; no firm D call. The CDR3 sequence is 15 residues long. The germline V and J ends were trimmed by 5 bases and 4 bases, with 15 bases remaining between them. Germline loops: CDR1 SGHTA, CDR2 FQGNSA. The CDR3 DNA follows: TGTGCCAGCAGCCTGGAAGGGTTCTGGTACAATGAGCAGTTCTTC. Protein: CASSLEGFWYNEQFF.

This clonotype was picked up many times. This chain uses TRBV7-2 with TRBJ2-5; D perhaps matches TRBD1 (5 bases). V dropped 5 bases and J dropped 4 bases, with 17 bases sitting between them. Germline V lookup: CDR1 SGHTA, CDR2 FQGNSA. This CDR3 has 15 amino acids. The CDR3 protein is CASSHRPGLRETQYF. The CDR3 DNA sequence: TGTGCCAGCAGCCACCGTCCAGGGTTGCGAGAGACCCAGTACTTC.